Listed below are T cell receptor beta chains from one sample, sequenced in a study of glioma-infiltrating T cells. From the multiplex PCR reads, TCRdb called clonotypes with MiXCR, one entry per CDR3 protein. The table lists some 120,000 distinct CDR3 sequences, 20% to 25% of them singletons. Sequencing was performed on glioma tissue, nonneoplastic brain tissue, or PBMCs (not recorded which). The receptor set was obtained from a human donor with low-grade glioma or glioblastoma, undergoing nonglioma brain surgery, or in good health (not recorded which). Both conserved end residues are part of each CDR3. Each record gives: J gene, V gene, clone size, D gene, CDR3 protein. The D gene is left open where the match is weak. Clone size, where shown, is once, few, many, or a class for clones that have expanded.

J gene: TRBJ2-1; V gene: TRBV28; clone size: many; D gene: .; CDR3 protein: CASGLAYEQFF
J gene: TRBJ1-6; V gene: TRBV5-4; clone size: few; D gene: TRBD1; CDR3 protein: CASSPKQTGGNSPLHF
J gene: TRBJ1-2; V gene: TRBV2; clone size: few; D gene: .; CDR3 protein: CASFPSWTATYGYTF
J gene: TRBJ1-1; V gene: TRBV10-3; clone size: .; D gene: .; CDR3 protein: CAISDQNMNTEASF
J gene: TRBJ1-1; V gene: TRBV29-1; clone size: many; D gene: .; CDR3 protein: CSVTITGAHEAFF
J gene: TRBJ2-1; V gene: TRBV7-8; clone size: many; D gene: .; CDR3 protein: CASSLRGVSYNEQFF
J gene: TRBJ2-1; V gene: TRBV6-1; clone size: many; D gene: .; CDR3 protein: CASYPRGSYNEQFF
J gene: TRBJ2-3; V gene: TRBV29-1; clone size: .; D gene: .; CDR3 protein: CSVDRDGTDTQYF
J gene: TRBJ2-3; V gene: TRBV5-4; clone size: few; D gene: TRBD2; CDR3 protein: CASSWTSGKADTQYF
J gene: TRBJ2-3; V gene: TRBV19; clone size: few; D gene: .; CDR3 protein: CASKGWASGTDTQYF
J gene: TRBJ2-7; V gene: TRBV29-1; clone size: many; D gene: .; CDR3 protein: CSVEDRYEQYF
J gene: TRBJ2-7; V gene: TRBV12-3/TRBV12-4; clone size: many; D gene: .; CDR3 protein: CASSRPGSPHEQYF
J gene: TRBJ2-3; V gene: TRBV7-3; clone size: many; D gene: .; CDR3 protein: CASSTGAATDTQYF
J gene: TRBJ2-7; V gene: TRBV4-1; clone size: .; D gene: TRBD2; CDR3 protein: CASSHFSGTFYYEQYF
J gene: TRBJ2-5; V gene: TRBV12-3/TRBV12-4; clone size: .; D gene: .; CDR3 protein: CASSPTDSFSAAQYF
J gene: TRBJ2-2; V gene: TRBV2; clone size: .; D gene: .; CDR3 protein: CASLDHSNTGELFF
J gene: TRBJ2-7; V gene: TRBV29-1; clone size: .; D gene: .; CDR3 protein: CSGKLDSDYEQYF
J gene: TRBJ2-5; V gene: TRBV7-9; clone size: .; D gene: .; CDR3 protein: CASSPPRGPQETQYF
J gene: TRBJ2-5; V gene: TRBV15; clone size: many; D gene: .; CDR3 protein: CATSGPRQAETQYF
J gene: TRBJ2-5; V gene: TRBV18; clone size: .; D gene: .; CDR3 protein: CASSPSGAETQYF
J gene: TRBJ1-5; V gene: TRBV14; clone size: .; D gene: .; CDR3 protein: CASSQIFGLQPQHF
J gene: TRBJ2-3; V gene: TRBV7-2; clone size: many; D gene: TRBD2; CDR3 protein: CASSLALAGAIDTQYF
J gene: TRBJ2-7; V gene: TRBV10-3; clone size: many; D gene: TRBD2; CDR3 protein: CAINPGGLATYEQYF
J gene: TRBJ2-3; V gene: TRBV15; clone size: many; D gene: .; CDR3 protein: CATAGGISTDTQYF
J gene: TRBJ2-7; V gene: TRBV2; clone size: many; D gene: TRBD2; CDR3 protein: CASSAGLAGGEQYF
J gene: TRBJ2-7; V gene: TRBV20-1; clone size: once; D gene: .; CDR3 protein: CSASRPTEPYEQYF
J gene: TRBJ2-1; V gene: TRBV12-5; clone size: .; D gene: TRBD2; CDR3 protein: CASGSGLAGAPTRNEQLF
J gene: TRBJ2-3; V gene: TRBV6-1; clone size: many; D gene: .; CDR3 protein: CASSFGQNTDTQYF
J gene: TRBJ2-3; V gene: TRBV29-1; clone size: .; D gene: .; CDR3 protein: CSGLNTDTQYF
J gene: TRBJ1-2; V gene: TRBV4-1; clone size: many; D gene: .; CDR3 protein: CASSLTPTNYGYTF
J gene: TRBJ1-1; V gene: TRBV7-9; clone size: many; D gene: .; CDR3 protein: CASVTGMNTEAFF
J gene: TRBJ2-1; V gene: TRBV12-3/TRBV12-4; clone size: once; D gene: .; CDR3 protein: CASSLPPHAVFF
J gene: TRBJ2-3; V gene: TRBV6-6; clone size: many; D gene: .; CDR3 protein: CASSYRASSTDTQYF
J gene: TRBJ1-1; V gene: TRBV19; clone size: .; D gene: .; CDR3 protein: CASSLQGQKTEAFF
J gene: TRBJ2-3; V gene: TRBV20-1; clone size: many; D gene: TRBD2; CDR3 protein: CSARDGQRDDTQYF
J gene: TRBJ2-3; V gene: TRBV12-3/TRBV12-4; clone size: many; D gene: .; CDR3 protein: CASTLRGTDTQYF
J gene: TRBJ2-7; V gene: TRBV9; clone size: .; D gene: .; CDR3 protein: CASSVLKWKFPSHEQYF
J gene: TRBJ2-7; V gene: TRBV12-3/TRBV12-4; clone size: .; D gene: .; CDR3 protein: CASSLEGLEQYF
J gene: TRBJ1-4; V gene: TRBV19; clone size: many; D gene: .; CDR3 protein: CASSLIWGPNEKLFF
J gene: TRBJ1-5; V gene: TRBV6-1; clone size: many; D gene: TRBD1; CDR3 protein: CASSKEGQTNQPQHF
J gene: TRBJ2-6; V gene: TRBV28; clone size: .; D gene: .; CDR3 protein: CASRLTGQLISGANVLTF
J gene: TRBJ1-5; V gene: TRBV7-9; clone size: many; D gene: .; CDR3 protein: CASSQNTGSNQPQHF
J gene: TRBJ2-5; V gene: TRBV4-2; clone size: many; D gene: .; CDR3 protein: CASSQEVRETQYF
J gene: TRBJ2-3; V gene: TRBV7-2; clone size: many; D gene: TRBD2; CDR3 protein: CASSLASGRAWDTQYF
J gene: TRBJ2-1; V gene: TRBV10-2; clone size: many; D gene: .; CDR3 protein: CASSATVINEQFF
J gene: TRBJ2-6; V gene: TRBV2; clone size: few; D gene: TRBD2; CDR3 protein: CASSRTSDNVLTF
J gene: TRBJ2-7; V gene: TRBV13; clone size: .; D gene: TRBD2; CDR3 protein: CASSLGRASGNYEQYF
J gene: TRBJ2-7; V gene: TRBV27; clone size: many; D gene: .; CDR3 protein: CASSLGPPSSYEQYF
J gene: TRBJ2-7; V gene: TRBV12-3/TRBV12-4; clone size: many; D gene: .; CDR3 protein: CASSLAQFYEQYF
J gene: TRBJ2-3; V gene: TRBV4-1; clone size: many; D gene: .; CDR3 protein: CASSPEGSGVGNTQYF
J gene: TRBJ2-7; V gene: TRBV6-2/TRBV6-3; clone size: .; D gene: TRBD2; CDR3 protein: CASSVTSGSREQYF
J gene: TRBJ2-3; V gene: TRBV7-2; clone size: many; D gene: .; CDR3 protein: CASSLADYADTQYF
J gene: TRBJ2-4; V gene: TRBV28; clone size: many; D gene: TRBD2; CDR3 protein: CASSLTTASGRVIAKNIQYF
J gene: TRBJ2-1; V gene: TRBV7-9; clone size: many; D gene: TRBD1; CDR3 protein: CASSARTGKTYNEQFF
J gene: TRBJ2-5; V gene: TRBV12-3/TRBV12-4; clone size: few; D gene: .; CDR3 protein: CASSFGGAAETQYF